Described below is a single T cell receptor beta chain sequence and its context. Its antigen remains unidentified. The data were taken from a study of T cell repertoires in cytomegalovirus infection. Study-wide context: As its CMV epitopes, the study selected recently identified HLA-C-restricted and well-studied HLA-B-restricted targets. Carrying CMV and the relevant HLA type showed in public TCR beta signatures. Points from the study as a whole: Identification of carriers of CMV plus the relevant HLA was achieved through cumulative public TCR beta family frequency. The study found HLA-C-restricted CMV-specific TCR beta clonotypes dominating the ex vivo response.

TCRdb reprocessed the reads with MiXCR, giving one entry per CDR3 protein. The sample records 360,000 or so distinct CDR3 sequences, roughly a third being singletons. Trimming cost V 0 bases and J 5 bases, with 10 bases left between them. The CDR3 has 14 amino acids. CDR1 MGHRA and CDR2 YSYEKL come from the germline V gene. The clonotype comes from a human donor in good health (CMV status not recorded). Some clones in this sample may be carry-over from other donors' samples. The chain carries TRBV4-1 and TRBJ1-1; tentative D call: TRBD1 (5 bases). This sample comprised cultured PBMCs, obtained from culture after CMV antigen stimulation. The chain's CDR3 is CASSQERGWTEAFF. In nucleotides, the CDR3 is TGCGCCAGCAGCCAAGAAAGGGGATGGACTGAAGCTTTCTTT.